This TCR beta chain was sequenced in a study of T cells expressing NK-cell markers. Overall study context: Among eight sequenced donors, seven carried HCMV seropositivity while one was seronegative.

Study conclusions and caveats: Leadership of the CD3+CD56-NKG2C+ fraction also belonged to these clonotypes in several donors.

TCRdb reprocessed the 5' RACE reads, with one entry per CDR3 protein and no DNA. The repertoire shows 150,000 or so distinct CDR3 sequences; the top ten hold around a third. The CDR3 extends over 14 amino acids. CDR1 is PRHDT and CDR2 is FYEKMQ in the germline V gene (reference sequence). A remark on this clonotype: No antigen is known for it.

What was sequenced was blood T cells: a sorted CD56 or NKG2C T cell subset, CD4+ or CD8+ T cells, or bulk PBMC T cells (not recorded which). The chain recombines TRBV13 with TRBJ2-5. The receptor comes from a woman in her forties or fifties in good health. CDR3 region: CASSPNLEVETQYF.